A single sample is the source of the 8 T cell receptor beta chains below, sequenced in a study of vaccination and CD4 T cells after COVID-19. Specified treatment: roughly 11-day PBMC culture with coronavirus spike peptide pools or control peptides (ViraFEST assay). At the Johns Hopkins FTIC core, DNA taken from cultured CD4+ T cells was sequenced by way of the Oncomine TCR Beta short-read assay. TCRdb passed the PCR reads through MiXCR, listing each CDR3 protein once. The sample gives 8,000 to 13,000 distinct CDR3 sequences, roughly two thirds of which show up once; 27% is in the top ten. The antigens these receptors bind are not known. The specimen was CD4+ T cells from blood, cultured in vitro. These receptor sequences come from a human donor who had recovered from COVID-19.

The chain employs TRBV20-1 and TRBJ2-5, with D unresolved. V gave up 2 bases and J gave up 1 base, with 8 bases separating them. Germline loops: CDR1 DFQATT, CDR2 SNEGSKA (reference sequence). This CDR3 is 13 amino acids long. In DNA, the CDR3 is TGCAGTGCTAGAAGGACGTTCCAAGAGACCCAGTACTTC. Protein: CSARRTFQETQYF.

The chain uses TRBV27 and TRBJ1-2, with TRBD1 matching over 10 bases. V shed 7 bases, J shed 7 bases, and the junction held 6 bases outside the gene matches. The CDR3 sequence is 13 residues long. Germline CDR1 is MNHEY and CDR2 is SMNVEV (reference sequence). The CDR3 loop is CASKRTGGFGYTF. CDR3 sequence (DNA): TGTGCCAGCAAAAGGACAGGGGGTTTTGGCTACACCTTC.

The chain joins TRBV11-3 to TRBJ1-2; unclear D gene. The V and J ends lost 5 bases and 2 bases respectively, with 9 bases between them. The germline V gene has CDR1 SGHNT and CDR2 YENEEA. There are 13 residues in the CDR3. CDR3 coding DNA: TGTGCCAGCAGCCCTCGTGGAAACTATGGCTACACCTTC. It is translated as CASSPRGNYGYTF.

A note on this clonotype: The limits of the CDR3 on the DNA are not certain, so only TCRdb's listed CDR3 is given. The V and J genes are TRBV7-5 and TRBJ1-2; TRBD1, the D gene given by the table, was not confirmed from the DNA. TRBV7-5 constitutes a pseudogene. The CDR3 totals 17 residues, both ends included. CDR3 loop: CISVPEVFGQPNYGYTF.

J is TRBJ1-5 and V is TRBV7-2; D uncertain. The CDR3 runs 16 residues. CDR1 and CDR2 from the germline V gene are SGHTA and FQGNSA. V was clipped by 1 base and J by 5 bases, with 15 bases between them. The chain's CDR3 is CASSLVGYSRYQPQHF. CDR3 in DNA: TGTGCCAGCAGCTTAGTTGGGTATTCGCGGTATCAGCCCCAGCATTTT.

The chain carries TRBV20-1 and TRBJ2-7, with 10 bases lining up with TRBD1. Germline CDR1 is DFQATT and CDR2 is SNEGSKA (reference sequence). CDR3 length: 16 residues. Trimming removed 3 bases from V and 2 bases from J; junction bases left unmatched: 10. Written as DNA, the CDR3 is TGCAGTGCTAGTCGGACAGGGGGAAGCCTAGCCTACGAGCAGTACTTC. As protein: CSASRTGGSLAYEQYF.

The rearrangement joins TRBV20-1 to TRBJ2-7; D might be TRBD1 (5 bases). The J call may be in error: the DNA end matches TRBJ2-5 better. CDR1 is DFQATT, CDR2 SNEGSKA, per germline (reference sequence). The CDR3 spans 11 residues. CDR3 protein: CSSGKGETQYF. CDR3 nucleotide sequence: TGCAGTTCAGGGAAAGGAGAGACCCAGTACTTC.

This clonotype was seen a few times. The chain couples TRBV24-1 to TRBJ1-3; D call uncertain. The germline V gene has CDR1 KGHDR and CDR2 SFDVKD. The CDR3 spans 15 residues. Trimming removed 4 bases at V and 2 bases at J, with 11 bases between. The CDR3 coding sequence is TGTGCCACCAGTGAGGTTAATTGTCCTGGAAACACCATATATTTT. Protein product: CATSEVNCPGNTIYF.